The TCR beta chain under discussion was sequenced for a study of PD-L1 blockade in urothelial cancer. Study overall: Blood was evaluated 3 weeks (second dose) and 6 weeks after therapy began. Study results and caveats: Clones that were tumor-associated expanded more in the blood of durable-benefit patients at 3 weeks.

Time point: pretreatment peripheral blood. The table came from immunoSEQ multiplex PCR; TCRdb's copy has only in-frame clones and leaves some out. Altogether 60,000 to 75,000 clones are present, 84% being singletons, with the ten largest covering 8.5% to 10%. Note on this clone: Its specificity is not known.

The CDR3 runs 16 residues. Germline-derived CDR1 and CDR2 are KGHSH and LQKENI. The V and J ends lost 0 bases and 0 bases respectively, with 9 bases between them. The specimen was PBMCs, collected around atezolizumab (anti-PD-L1) treatment. This TCR derives from a woman in her 70s with urothelial cancer. The chain employs TRBV18 and TRBJ2-1, with D perhaps TRBD2 (6 bases). The CDR3 spells CASSPPFGSSYNEQFF. In nucleotides, the CDR3 is TGTGCCAGCTCACCACCGTTCGGGAGCTCCTACAATGAGCAGTTCTTC.